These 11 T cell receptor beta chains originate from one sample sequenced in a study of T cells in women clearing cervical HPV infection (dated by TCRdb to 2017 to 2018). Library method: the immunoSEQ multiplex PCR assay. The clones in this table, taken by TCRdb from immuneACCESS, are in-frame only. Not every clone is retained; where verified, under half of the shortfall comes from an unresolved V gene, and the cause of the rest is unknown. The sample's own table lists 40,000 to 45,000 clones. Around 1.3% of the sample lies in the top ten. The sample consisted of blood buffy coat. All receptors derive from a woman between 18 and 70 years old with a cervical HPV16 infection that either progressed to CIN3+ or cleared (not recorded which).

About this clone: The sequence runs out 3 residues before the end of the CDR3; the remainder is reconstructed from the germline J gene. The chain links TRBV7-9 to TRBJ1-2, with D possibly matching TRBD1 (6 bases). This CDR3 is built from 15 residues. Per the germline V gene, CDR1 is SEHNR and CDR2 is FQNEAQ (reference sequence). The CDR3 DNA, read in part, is TGTGCCAGCAGCTGGGGGGGGCGTAGGTCCTACGAC. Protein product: CASSWGGRRSYD. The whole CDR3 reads CASSWGGRRSYDYTF.

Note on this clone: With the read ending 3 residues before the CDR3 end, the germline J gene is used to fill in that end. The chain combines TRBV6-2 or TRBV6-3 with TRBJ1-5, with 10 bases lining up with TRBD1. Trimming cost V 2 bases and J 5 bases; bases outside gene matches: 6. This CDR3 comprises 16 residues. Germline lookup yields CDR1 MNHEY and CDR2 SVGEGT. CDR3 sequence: CASSYPTGGLDQPQHF. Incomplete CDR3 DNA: TGTGCCAGCAGTTACCCGACAGGGGGCTTAGATCAGCCC.

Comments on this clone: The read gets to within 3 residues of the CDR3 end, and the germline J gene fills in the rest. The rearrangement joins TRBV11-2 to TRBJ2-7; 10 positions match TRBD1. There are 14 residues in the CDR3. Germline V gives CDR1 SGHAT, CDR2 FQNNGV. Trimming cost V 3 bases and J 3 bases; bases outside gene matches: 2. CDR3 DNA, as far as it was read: TGTGCCAGCAGCTTGGGACAGGGGTTCTACGAG. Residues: CASSLGQGFYE. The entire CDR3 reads CASSLGQGFYEQYF.

CDR3 residues: CASSAYRGSSYDYTF. The sequenced part of the CDR3 DNA is TGTGCCAGCAGCGCTTACAGGGGGAGCTCCTACGAC. The chain recombines TRBV7-2 with TRBJ1-2; TRBD1 aligns across 8 bases. The read falls 3 residues short of the CDR3 end, and the missing part is taken from the germline J gene. This CDR3 has 15 amino acids. Germline values: CDR1 SGHTA, CDR2 FQGNSA.

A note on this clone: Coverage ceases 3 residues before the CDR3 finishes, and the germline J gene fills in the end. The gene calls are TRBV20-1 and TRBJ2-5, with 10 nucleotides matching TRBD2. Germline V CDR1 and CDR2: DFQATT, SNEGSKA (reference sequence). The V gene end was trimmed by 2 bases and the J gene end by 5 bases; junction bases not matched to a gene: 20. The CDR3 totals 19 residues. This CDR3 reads CSARPRGLARRPSGETQYF. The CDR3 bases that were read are TGCAGTGCTAGACCTCGGGGACTAGCGCGACGACCGAGTGGGGAGACC.

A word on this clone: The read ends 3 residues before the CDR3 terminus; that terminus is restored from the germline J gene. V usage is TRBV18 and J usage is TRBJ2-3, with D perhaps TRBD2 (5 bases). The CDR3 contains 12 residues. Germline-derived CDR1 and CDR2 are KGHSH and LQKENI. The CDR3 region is CASSLGLETQYF. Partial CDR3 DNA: TGTGCCAGCTCACTAGGACTTGAGACG. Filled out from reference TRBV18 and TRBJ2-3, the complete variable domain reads NAGVMQNPRHLVRRRGQEARLRCSPMKGHSHVYWYRQLPEEGLKFMVYLQKENIIDESGMPKERFSAEFPKEGPSILRIQQVVRGDSAAYFCASSLGLETQYFGPGTRLTVL.

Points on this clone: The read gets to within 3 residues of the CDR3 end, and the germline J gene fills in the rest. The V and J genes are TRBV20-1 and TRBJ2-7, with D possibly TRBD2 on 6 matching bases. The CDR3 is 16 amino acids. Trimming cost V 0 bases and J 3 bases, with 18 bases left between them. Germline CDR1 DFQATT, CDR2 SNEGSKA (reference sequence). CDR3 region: CSAREVGSSEYYEQYF. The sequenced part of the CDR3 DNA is TGCAGTGCTAGAGAAGTGGGGTCTAGCGAATACTACGAG.

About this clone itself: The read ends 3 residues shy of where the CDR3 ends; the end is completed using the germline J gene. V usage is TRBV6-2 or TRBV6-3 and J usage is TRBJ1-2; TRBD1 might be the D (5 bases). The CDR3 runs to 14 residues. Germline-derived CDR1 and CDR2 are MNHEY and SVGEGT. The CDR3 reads CASSWSQGGHDYTF. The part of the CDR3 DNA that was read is TGTGCCAGCAGTTGGAGCCAGGGCGGCCACGAC.

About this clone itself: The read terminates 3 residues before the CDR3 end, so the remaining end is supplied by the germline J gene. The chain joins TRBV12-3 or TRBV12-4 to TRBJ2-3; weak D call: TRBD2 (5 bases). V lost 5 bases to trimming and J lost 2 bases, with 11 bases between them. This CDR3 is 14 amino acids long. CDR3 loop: CASSLSVFTDTQYF. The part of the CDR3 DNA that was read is TGTGCCAGCAGTCTTAGCGTCTTCACAGATACG.

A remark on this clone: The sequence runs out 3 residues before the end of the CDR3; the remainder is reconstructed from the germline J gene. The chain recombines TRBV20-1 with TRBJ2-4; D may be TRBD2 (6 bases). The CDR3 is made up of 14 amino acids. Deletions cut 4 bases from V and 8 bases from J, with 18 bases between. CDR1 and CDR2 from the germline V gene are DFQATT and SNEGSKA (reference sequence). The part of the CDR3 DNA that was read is TGCAGTGCTAAAATGGACTACCCGCCGGACATT. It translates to CSAKMDYPPDI. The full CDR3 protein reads CSAKMDYPPDIQYF.

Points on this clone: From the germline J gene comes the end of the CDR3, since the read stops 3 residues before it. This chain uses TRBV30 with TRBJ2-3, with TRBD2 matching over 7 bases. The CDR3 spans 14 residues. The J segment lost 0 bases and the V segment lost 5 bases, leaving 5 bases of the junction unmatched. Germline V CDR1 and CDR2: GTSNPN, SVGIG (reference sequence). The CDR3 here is CAWGSGVSTDTQYF. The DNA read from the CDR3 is TGTGCCTGGGGAAGCGGGGTTAGCACAGATACG.